These T cell receptor beta chains were read from a single sample in a study of OX40 agonist ivuxolimab in advanced cancers. Method: immunoSEQ multiplex PCR; TCRdb's copy keeps in-frame clones and lacks some. The table lists about 58,000 clones, about 88% of them singletons. This specimen consisted of CD4+ or CD8+ T cells sorted from blood, obtained in a trial of the OX40 agonist ivuxolimab. The receptors here all came from an adult with an advanced solid tumor such as melanoma, head and neck, liver or kidney cancer. The CDR3 runs from the conserved cysteine through the conserved F or W. Fields, in order: V gene, J gene, clone size, CDR3 length, D gene, CDR3 protein, CDR3 DNA. D genes are given only for firm matches. Where a row states a size, it is once, few, many or the class of an expanded clone; other rows omit it.

TRBV18	TRBJ2-1	.	15	TRBD2	CASSPSSGGGNEQFF	TGTGCCAGCTCACCTTCCAGCGGGGGGGGGAATGAGCAGTTCTTC
TRBV18	TRBJ1-1	.	12	.	CASSSSGVYAFF	TGTGCCAGCTCATCCTCGGGGGTGTACGCTTTCTTT
TRBV4-3	TRBJ2-3	.	17	TRBD2	CASSLNPTSGGANTQYF	TGCGCCAGCAGCCTAAACCCGACTAGCGGGGGGGCAAATACGCAGTATTTT
TRBV5-6	TRBJ2-7	.	15	.	CASSRVGTASYEQYF	TGTGCCAGCAGCAGGGTGGGGACGGCTTCCTACGAGCAGTACTTC
TRBV11-3	TRBJ2-1	once	15	.	CASSLVGGPHNEQFF	TGTGCCAGCAGCTTAGTAGGGGGGCCTCACAATGAGCAGTTCTTC
TRBV4-1	TRBJ2-7	.	14	.	CASSQAPLYYEQYF	TGCGCCAGCAGCCAAGCCCCGTTGTACTACGAGCAGTACTTC
TRBV4-3	TRBJ2-5	.	15	TRBD1	CASSQGVDRGETQYF	TGCGCCAGCAGCCAAGGAGTAGACAGGGGAGAGACCCAGTACTTC
TRBV7-8	TRBJ2-3	.	19	TRBD2	CASSPDASGWGGSTDTQYF	TGTGCCAGCAGCCCGGACGCTAGCGGGTGGGGCGGATCCACAGATACGCAGTATTTT
TRBV9	TRBJ1-2	once	13	.	CASSALGNYGYTF	TGTGCCAGCAGCGCCTTGGGGAACTATGGCTACACCTTC
TRBV6-6	TRBJ1-1	.	15	TRBD1	CASSDRRQGGTEAFF	TGTGCCAGCAGTGACCGACGACAGGGAGGCACTGAAGCTTTCTTT
TRBV6-5	TRBJ2-2	.	16	TRBD2	CASSSGGGGRTGELFF	TGTGCCAGCAGTTCCGGGGGGGGCGGGCGGACCGGGGAGCTGTTTTTT
TRBV11-3	TRBJ2-3	.	15	TRBD2	CASSLGGRASDTQYF	TGTGCCAGCAGCTTAGGCGGGAGGGCCTCAGATACGCAGTATTTT
TRBV6-1	TRBJ2-2	.	15	.	CASSQDSPDTGELFF	TGTGCCAGCAGTCAGGACAGTCCGGACACCGGGGAGCTGTTTTTT